Sequencing of this TCR beta chain was carried out in a study of blood T cell repertoires in COVID-19 (dated by TCRdb to the early 2020s). With respect to the entire study: Samples from collaborators originated in the United States, Italy and Spain and spanned both the acute and convalescent phases of COVID-19. Sample metadata almost always included a de-identified subject ID, COVID-19 status, age in years and sex. HLA class I and class II types, where available, came from metadata supplied by the sample provider rather than from assay-based typing. Samples came from the ongoing ImmuneRACE study (first 160 participants) plus 1,254 subjects from 6 global collaborators. Subjects who had been exposed to COVID-19, were actively infected with it, or had recovered from it provided the deeply sampled blood TCRbeta repertoires that made up the dataset. The repertoires were released in a freely available public database meant as a resource for research on the immune response to SARS-CoV-2. The material from the prospective study consisted of cDNA or gDNA derived from T cells, B-cell-depleted T cells, or PBMCs.

The CDR3 holds 13 amino acids from the cysteine to the phenylalanine. The sequence is cut down to CDR3 DNA, 39 bases in frame from base 1. As encoded in the germline V gene, CDR1 is SQVTM while CDR2 is ANQGSEA. The V and J ends are trimmed by 2 bases and 5 bases, leaving 12 bases between them. Each collaborating institution followed its own protocols to collect whole blood in K2EDTA tubes. For TCRbeta analysis, collaborators shipped samples in one of three forms: frozen whole blood, isolated PBMCs, or DNA extracted from either of those sample types. Broader findings and caveats from the paper: Clinical and demographic metadata were provided uncurated, with the amount varying by source and participant.

With regard to this clone: Its antigen remains undetermined. No base-level quality is on record; no much larger clone is a single base apart.

TCRbeta CDR3 regions were amplified from genomic DNA by means of the immunoSEQ Assay, a bias-controlled multiplex PCR. Per the original workflow: Nucleated cell counts per sample were estimated from amplification of reference gene primers within the assay. To quantify the absolute abundance of each unique TCRbeta CDR3 rearrangement, sequence reads were collapsed and filtered. For each sample, productive Simpson clonality was calculated by taking the square root of Simpson's diversity index across productive rearrangements. As stored in TCRdb, this immuneACCESS dataset retains in-frame rearrangements with V and J assigned. A fraction of the clones does not appear; measured against another copy, unresolved V genes explain less than half of the discrepancy, and the remainder lacks a known reason. V, J and clone size are those of that table, while D and trimming were read from the DNA. In this sample the table shows some 350,000 clones, 65% to 85% of which occur a single time. Together, the top ten hold just under 3% of the sample.

The sample was peripheral blood. The receptor's source is a man younger than 40 with active or convalescent COVID-19. The rearrangement joined TRBV29-1 to TRBJ2-5; a tentative D match to TRBD1 spans 5 bases. CDR3 region: CSVEKQASETQYF. The nucleotides read TGCAGCGTTGAAAAACAGGCCTCCGAGACCCAGTACTTC.